This T cell receptor beta chain originates from a study of blood T cell repertoires in COVID-19. Study at large: The cDNA or gDNA used as material had been derived from T cells, B-cell-depleted T cells, or PBMCs.

The Seattle site enrolled patients during active infection and followed them longitudinally. In the authors' methods: Amplification from reference gene primers served as the basis for estimated nucleated cell counts. Measured with immunoSEQ multiplex PCR; TCRdb has only the in-frame clones, and not every one. V and J calls and clone size follow that table, whereas D and trimming were derived from the DNA. The repertoire includes around 250,000 clones, roughly 89% of them detected once, and approximately 2.3% sits in the top ten. Per the germline V gene, CDR1 is MGHRA and CDR2 is YSYEKL. The CDR3 is 16 residues long. Deletions cut 0 bases from V and 1 base from J, with 9 bases between.

The TCR sequence derives from a woman aged 55-75 years with COVID-19, enrolled during active disease. Sequencing was performed on peripheral blood. The chain uses TRBV4-1 and TRBJ2-2, with D uncertain. The CDR3 sequence is CASSQDSRLNTGELFF. Here the CDR3 DNA reads TGCGCCAGCAGCCAAGATAGCCGGCTGAACACCGGGGAGCTGTTTTTT.